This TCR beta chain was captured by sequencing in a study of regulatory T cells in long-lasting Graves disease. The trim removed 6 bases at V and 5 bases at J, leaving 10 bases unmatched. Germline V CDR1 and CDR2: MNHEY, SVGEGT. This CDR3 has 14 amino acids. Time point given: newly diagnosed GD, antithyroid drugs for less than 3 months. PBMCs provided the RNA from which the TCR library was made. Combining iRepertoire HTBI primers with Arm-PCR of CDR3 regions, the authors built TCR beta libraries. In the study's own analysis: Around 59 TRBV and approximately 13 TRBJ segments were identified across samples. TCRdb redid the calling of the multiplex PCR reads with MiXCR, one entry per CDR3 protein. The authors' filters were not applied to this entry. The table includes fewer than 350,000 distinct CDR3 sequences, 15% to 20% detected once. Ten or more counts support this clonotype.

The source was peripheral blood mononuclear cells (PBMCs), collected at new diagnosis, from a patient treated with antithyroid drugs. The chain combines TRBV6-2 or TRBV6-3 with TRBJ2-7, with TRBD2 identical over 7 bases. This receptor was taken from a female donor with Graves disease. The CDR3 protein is CASSGLGWFDEQYF. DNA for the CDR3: TGTGCCAGCAGCGGACTAGGCTGGTTTGACGAGCAGTACTTC.